What follows are 22 T cell receptor beta chains derived from one specimen sequenced in a study of cytomegalovirus exposure and HLA in healthy donors. The table came from immunoSEQ multiplex PCR; TCRdb's copy has only in-frame clones and leaves some out. The table lists tens of thousands of clones, roughly 94% of them singletons, with around 4.5% in the top ten. Sequencing used PBMCs. All receptors derive from a young man in good health and CMV-seropositive.

The chain has TRBV12-5 and TRBJ1-3, with unresolved D. The CDR3 sequence is 15 residues long. The germline gives CDR1 LGHNT, CDR2 FRNRAP. Trimming left V 6 bases short and J 0 bases short, with 12 bases between. CDR3 protein: CASGPPVLSGNTIYF. CDR3 coding DNA: TGTGCTAGTGGCCCCCCCGTCCTCTCTGGAAACACCATATATTTT.

The V gene is TRBV2, the J gene TRBJ2-1, with 8 bases fitting TRBD2. The CDR3 has 15 residues. Trimming took 4 bases from V and 2 from J; bases not matched to a gene: 4. Germline V lookup: CDR1 SNHLY, CDR2 FYNNEI. CDR3 residues: CASSVAGRTYNEQFF. The CDR3 region has the DNA TGTGCCAGCAGTGTAGCGGGGCGGACCTACAATGAGCAGTTCTTC.

This chain joins TRBV5-4 and TRBJ1-2; 7 nucleotides match TRBD1. J gave up 4 bases and V 4 bases, and 13 bases lay outside the gene matches. This CDR3 has 16 residues. In germline, CDR1 is SGHNT, CDR2 YYREEE (reference sequence). DNA for the CDR3: TGTGCCAGCAGCCCGGACAGGATTTTCATCACCTATGGCTACACCTTC. Translating gives CASSPDRIFITYGYTF.

The rearrangement links TRBV11-2 to TRBJ2-7, with D unresolved. With 6 bases removed from V and 1 base from J, the gap between germline ends came to 16 bases. CDR3 length: 15 residues. CDR1 SGHAT and CDR2 FQNNGV come from the germline V gene. In DNA, the CDR3 is TGTGCCAGCAGTTATAGACATGGAAGTTCCTACGAGCAGTACTTC. Its translation is CASSYRHGSSYEQYF.

The chain uses TRBV28 and TRBJ2-2; 9 bases map to TRBD2. The CDR3 spans 17 residues. Germline CDR1 is MDHEN and CDR2 is SYDVKM. V was pared by 3 bases and J by 0 bases, with 5 bases of the junction left unmatched. The DNA of the CDR3 is TGTGCCAGCAGTTTTCCCCTAGCGGGGTCGAACACCGGGGAGCTGTTTTTT. Its protein is CASSFPLAGSNTGELFF.

The chain's CDR3 is CASSLVGGLAGEYQETQYF. The DNA for the CDR3 is TGTGCCAGCAGCTTAGTAGGGGGACTAGCGGGAGAGTACCAAGAGACCCAGTACTTC. This rearrangement joins TRBV7-8 to TRBJ2-5; 14 positions agree with TRBD2. CDR1 is SGHVS, CDR2 FQNEAQ, per germline. Losses at the gene ends were 1 base for V and 0 bases for J; bases not matched to a gene: 7. The CDR3 extends over 19 amino acids.

This rearrangement joins TRBV19 to TRBJ2-3; D is uncertain. CDR3 size: 14 residues. Trimming removed 1 base from V and 4 bases from J, with 9 bases in between. Germline assignment: CDR1 LNHDA and CDR2 SQIVND (reference sequence). The CDR3 DNA sequence: TGTGCCAGTAGTATAGGGGCAGTCCCAGATACGCAGTATTTT. The encoded protein is CASSIGAVPDTQYF.

The rearrangement joins TRBV28 to TRBJ1-6, with TRBD1 matching 7 bases. The J segment lost 9 bases and the V segment lost 6 bases, leaving 8 bases of the junction unmatched. CDR1 and CDR2 from the germline V gene are MDHEN and SYDVKM. The CDR3 runs to 14 residues. CDR3 sequence (DNA): TGTGCCAGCAGCGGGACACAGGGGTCTTCACCCCTCCACTTT. It specifies CASSGTQGSSPLHF.

This chain uses TRBV28 with TRBJ1-2; D is possibly TRBD1 (6 bases). The CDR3 length is 16 residues. V was trimmed by 8 bases and J by 4 bases, leaving 23 bases between them. Per the germline V gene, CDR1 is MDHEN and CDR2 is SYDVKM. For the CDR3, the DNA is TGTGCCAGCGGATCCCCTCCCGGGACATCTGCCTATGGCTACACCTTC. Amino acids: CASGSPPGTSAYGYTF.

This chain joins TRBV7-3 and TRBJ2-7, with D maybe TRBD1 (7 bases). Trimming cost V 2 bases and J 1 base, with 12 bases left between them. The CDR3 has 15 residues. Per germline, CDR1 SGHTA and CDR2 FQGTGA. Here the CDR3 DNA reads TGTGCCAGCAGCTTAGCCTCAGGGGGGTCCTACGAGCAGTACTTC. It codes for CASSLASGGSYEQYF.

The V gene is TRBV27, the J gene TRBJ1-1, with 7 bases aligning to TRBD1. This CDR3 contains 15 residues. V shed 5 bases and J 3 bases; nucleotides not matched to a gene: 9. Germline CDR1 reads MNHEY; CDR2 reads SMNVEV (reference sequence). The chain's CDR3 is CASSLTTGMDTEAFF. The CDR3 DNA sequence: TGTGCCAGCAGTCTTACGACAGGGATGGACACTGAAGCTTTCTTT.

The chain combines TRBV7-8 with TRBJ1-1; D is possibly TRBD1 (6 bases). V lost 5 bases to trimming and J lost 4 bases, with 11 bases between them. The CDR3 consists of 13 residues. The germline CDR1 and CDR2 sequences are SGHVS and FQNEAQ. In DNA form, the CDR3 reads TGTGCCAGCAGCCTTTTCAGGGGCACTGAAGCTTTCTTT. Amino acids: CASSLFRGTEAFF.

This chain joins TRBV5-6 and TRBJ1-3, with D unresolved. The V gene's germline CDR1 is SGHDT and CDR2 YYEEEE. V lost 3 bases and J lost 4, with 17 bases in between. The CDR3 has 16 residues. This CDR3 reads CASSYHRPGWGNTIYF. The CDR3, as DNA: TGTGCCAGCAGCTACCATCGTCCGGGTTGGGGAAACACCATATATTTT. Supplemented by reference TRBV5-6 and TRBJ1-3, the full variable domain reads DAGVTQSPTHLIKTRGQQVTLRCSPKSGHDTVSWYQQALGQGPQFIFQYYEEEERQRGNFPDRFSGHQFPNYSSELNVNALLLGDSALYLCASSYHRPGWGNTIYFGEGSWLTVV.

V usage is TRBV4-1 and J usage is TRBJ1-2, with D possibly being TRBD1 (5 bases). This CDR3 has 13 residues. Trimming removed 0 bases from V and 8 bases from J, with 10 bases in between. Germline V gives CDR1 MGHRA, CDR2 YSYEKL. CDR3 DNA sequence: TGCGCCAGCAGCCAAGACGGGACTGGAGGCTACACCTTC. This sequence encodes CASSQDGTGGYTF.

The chain joins TRBV10-3 to TRBJ1-2; TRBD1 matches at 7 bases. The CDR3 extends over 14 amino acids. CDR1 ENHRY and CDR2 SYGVKD come from the germline V gene. V lost 4 bases to trimming and J lost 6 bases; unmatched junction nucleotides: 8. The CDR3, as DNA: TGTGCCATCAGTGGCAGCGCAGGGGGAGATGGCTACACCTTC. It specifies CAISGSAGGDGYTF.

The chain combines TRBV14 with TRBJ2-4; TRBD2 matches at 8 bases. CDR1 is SGHDN, CDR2 FVKESK, per germline. This CDR3 is built from 16 residues. Trimming at V came to 1 base and at J to 7 bases, leaving 9 bases not matched to a gene. For the CDR3, the DNA is TGTGCCAGCAGCCAAGGTTCCGGGGGGGGCTGGAACATTCAGTACTTC. This codes for CASSQGSGGGWNIQYF.

The chain carries TRBV19 and TRBJ1-4; possibly TRBD1 for D (5 bases). V was trimmed by 5 bases and J by 3 bases, leaving 10 bases between them. This CDR3 contains 14 residues. Per germline, CDR1 LNHDA and CDR2 SQIVND (reference sequence). The CDR3 protein is CASSRKGSNEKLFF. The CDR3 bases are TGTGCCAGTAGTCGGAAGGGGTCTAATGAAAAACTGTTTTTT.

V and J are TRBV28 and TRBJ2-2; 10 positions match TRBD1. The CDR3 totals 15 residues. Germline-derived CDR1 and CDR2 are MDHEN and SYDVKM. Losses at the gene ends were 6 bases for V and 7 bases for J; bases not matched to a gene: 8. The CDR3 protein is CASRGTGVRGGELFF. Written as DNA, the CDR3 is TGTGCCAGCAGGGGGACAGGGGTGCGCGGCGGGGAGCTGTTTTTT.

The chain uses TRBV27 and TRBJ2-1, with 10 bases fitting TRBD2. The CDR3 is made up of 19 amino acids. The trim removed 4 bases at V and 5 bases at J, leaving 17 bases unmatched. Germline V gene lookup returns CDR1 MNHEY and CDR2 SMNVEV (reference sequence). CDR3 protein: CASSWGGLAGAIGDNEQFF. The CDR3 bases are TGTGCCAGCAGTTGGGGAGGGCTAGCGGGAGCCATTGGGGACAATGAGCAGTTCTTC.

CDR3 DNA sequence: TGTGCCAGCAGCTTAGGTCCTAGCGGGAGGGGGTACAATGAGCAGTTCTTC. This sequence encodes CASSLGPSGRGYNEQFF. The chain employs TRBV7-2 and TRBJ2-1, with 12 bases aligning to TRBD2. The CDR3 sequence is 17 residues long. Germline trimming cut 1 base from V and 4 bases from J; bases unmatched to any gene: 5. CDR1 and CDR2 (germline): SGHTA, FQGNSA.

This chain connects TRBV7-9 to TRBJ2-3; 7 positions match TRBD2. Trimming removed 5 bases from V and 2 bases from J; junction bases left unmatched: 7. This CDR3 has 15 residues. The V gene's germline CDR1 is SEHNR and CDR2 FQNEAQ (reference sequence). The CDR3 reads CASSLSGPPTDTQYF. The CDR3, as DNA: TGTGCCAGCAGCCTTAGCGGGCCCCCCACAGATACGCAGTATTTT. Based on the CDR3 plus reference TRBV7-9 and TRBJ2-3, the full variable domain is DTGVSQNPRHKITKRGQNVTFRCDPISEHNRLYWYRQTLGQGPEFLTYFQNEAQLEKSRLLSDRFSAERPKGSFSTLEIQRTEQGDSAMYLCASSLSGPPTDTQYFGPGTRLTVL.

This chain connects TRBV7-9 to TRBJ2-5, with 10 positions matching TRBD2. Germline loops: CDR1 SEHNR, CDR2 FQNEAQ (reference sequence). The CDR3 is made up of 16 amino acids. V gave up 4 bases and J gave up 0 bases; unmatched junction bases: 5. As DNA, the CDR3 is TGTGCCAGCAGCTCCTCCGGGACTAGCGACCAAGAGACCCAGTACTTC. Its translation is CASSSSGTSDQETQYF. The complete variable domain, with remaining parts taken from reference TRBV7-9 and TRBJ2-5, reads DTGVSQNPRHKITKRGQNVTFRCDPISEHNRLYWYRQTLGQGPEFLTYFQNEAQLEKSRLLSDRFSAERPKGSFSTLEIQRTEQGDSAMYLCASSSSGTSDQETQYFGPGTRLLVL.